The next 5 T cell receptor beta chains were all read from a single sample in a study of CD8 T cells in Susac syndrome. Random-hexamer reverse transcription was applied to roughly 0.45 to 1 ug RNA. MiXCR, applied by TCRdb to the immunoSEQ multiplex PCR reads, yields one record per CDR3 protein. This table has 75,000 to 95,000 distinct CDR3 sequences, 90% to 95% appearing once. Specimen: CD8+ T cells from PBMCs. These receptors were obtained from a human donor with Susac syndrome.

The CDR3 sequence: CASSFGWRGRAEAFF. The CDR3 DNA reads TGTGCCAGCAGCTTCGGTTGGAGGGGGCGGGCTGAAGCTTTCTTT. The genes are TRBV7-8 and TRBJ1-1; 7 bases map to TRBD1. The V gene's germline CDR1 is SGHVS and CDR2 FQNEAQ. After removal of 3 bases from V and 6 bases from J, the junction contained 10 bases not matched to a gene. CDR3 size: 15 residues.

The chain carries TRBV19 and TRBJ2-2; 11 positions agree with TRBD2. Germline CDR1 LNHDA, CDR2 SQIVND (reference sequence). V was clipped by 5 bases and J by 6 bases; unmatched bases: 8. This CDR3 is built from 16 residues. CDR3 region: CASSLGRGLAAGELFF. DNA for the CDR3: TGTGCCAGTAGTCTCGGACGGGGACTAGCGGCCGGGGAGCTGTTTTTT.

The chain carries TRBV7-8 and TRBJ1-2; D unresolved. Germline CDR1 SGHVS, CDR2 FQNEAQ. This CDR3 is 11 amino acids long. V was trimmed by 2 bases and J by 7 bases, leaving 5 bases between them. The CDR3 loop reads CASSLLTGYTF. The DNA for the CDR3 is TGTGCCAGCAGCTTACTAACTGGCTACACCTTC.

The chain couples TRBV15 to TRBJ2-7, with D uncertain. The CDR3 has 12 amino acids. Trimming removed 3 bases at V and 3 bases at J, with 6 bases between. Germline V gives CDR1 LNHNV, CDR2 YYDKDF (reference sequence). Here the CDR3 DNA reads TGTGCCACCAGCAGGACAAGCTACGAGCAGTACTTC. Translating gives CATSRTSYEQYF.

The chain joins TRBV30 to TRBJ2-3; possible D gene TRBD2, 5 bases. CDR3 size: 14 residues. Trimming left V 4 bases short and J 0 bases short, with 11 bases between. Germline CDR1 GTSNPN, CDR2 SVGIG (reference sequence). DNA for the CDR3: TGTGCCTGGACGGGGTTAACTAGCACAGATACGCAGTATTTT. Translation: CAWTGLTSTDTQYF.